This T cell receptor (beta chain) derives from a study of patients and donors after allogeneic stem cell transplantation (dated by TCRdb to about 2020). V and J are truncated by 4 bases and 4 bases respectively, leaving an intervening sequence of 13 bases. Spanning cysteine to phenylalanine, the CDR3 consists of 13 amino acids. Only the CDR3 DNA stays, 39 bases, in frame from base 1. For CDR1 and CDR2, the germline V gene (reference sequence) lists GTSNPN and SVGIG. The library came from RT-PCR. This sample was sequenced with a NextSeq 550. TCRdb handled the public reads itself, with Q25 trimming in fastp and clone calling in MiXCR, and kept productive beta chains. Each record represents a unique CDR3 protein, reported with the most common genes and DNA among its rows. The sample data list fewer than 500,000 distinct CDR3 sequences, and roughly 16% of these were observed just once. The ten most abundant clones make up roughly 7.2% of the sample.

For this clonotype: Its binding antigen is unknown. Qualities for individual bases were not recorded, and no much larger clone is one base off.

Recombination connected TRBV30 to TRBJ1-1, with no confident D gene call. The receptor was isolated from a human donor who was either an allogeneic HSCT recipient or a stem cell or donor lymphocyte infusion donor (not recorded which). It is not recorded whose cells these are; they may come from a transplant donor. The sequenced material came from blood, either unsorted or a sorted T cell fraction (not recorded which). The CDR3 protein: CAWIVRRGTEAFF. The bases read TGTGCCTGGATAGTCAGACGGGGCACTGAAGCTTTCTTT.